This T cell receptor beta chain is drawn from a study of cytomegalovirus exposure and HLA in healthy donors. Comment on this clone: Its target is not known.

Primers included in the PCR were 60 Vbeta and 13 Jbeta primers. The table came from immunoSEQ multiplex PCR; TCRdb's copy has only in-frame clones and leaves some out. This table has about 150,000 clones, roughly three quarters appearing once. Though nominally healthy at sampling, donors likely had unrecorded immune exposures. The study's findings and limits: From TCR beta sequences, most subjects' HLA-A and HLA-B alleles were reportedly predicted accurately. With later analysis, a missense DCLRE1C variant became linked to TCR beta V- and J-gene trimming.

Sequenced sample: PBMCs. This clonotype originated in a man aged 55 to 70 in good health and CMV-seronegative.

The CDR3 DNA follows: TGTGCCAGCAGCTTTCCCGGGAGCTACGAGCAGTACTTC. As protein: CASSFPGSYEQYF. This chain links TRBV7-8 with TRBJ2-7; a possible D gene is TRBD2 (6 bases). This CDR3 spans 13 amino acids. The V end was cut by 3 bases, the J end by 3 bases, with 9 bases between. Germline loops: CDR1 SGHVS, CDR2 FQNEAQ.